This T cell receptor (beta chain) is drawn from a study of quantifying T cell responses using KT2 cells. Whole-study context: Reverse transcription used primers in the TCR alpha and beta constant regions.

The CDR3 runs 14 residues. V was pared by 1 base and J by 4 bases, with 12 bases between. Germline V lookup: CDR1 DFQATT, CDR2 SNEGSKA (reference sequence). The table lists this clonotype with a few counts. An oligo carrying a UMI was ligated to the cDNA 3' end. An equimolar mix of RC1.1 and RC1.2 primed the beta chain across TRBC1 and TRBC2. TCRdb re-analysed the UMI-ligation and nested PCR reads in MiXCR, keeping a single row per CDR3 protein. The top ten hold approximately 14% of the sample, which has 25,000 to 35,000 distinct CDR3 sequences, approximately 6.8% seen once. Sequenced: PBMCs spiked with cells of the T cell clone KT2. The V and J genes are TRBV20-1 and TRBJ2-3, with D possibly matching TRBD2 (7 bases). This clonotype originated in a human donor. DNA for the CDR3: TGCAGTGCTAGAGTGCGGGGGCCCGCAGATACGCAGTATTTT. Amino acids: CSARVRGPADTQYF.